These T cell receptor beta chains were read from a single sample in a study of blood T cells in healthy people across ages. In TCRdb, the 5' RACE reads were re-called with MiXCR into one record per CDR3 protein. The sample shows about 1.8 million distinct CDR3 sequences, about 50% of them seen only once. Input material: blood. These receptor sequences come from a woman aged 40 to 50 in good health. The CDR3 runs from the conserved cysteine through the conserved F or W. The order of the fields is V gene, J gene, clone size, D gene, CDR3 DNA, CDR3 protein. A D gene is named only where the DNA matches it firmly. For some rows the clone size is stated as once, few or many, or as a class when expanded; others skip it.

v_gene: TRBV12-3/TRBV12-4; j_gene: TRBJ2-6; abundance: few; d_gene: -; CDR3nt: TGTGCCAGCAGTATGGACTCTGGGGCCAACGTCCTGACTTTC; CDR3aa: CASSMDSGANVLTF
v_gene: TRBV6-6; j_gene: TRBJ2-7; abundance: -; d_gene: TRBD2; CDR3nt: TGTGCCAGCAGTAAAACTAGCGGGGGATCGTACGAGCAGTACTTC; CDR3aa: CASSKTSGGSYEQYF
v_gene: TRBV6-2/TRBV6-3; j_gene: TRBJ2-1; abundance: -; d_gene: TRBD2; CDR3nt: TGTGCCAGCAGTTTGTGGCGGGGGGGTTACAATGAGCAGTTCTTC; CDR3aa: CASSLWRGGYNEQFF
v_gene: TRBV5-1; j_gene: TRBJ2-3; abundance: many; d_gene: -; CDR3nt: TGTGCCAGCAGCTTAGTTTCAGATACGCAGTATTTT; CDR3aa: CASSLVSDTQYF
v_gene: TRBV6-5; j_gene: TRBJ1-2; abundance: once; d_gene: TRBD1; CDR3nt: TGTGCCAGCAGTTACTCGACTACAGGGGGCAACTATGGCTACACCTTC; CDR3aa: CASSYSTTGGNYGYTF
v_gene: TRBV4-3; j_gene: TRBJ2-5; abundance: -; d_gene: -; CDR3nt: TGCGCCAGCAGCCTCAGCCCGCTGGGGCCAGAGACCCAGTACTTC; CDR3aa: CASSLSPLGPETQYF
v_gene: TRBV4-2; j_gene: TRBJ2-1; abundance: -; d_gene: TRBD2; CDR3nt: TGTGCCAGCAGCCCCTTAGGGGAGCGGGGGGGCAGGAATGAGCAGTTCTTC; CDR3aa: CASSPLGERGGRNEQFF
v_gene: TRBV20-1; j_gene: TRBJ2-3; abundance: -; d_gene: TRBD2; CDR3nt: TGCAGTGCTAGAGATAGCGGGGGGCGCGCAGATACGCAGTATTTT; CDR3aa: CSARDSGGRADTQYF
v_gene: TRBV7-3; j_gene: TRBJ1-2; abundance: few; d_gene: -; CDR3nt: TGTGCCAGCAGCTTAAGAAAAAGGGTGAATGGCTACACCTTC; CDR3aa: CASSLRKRVNGYTF
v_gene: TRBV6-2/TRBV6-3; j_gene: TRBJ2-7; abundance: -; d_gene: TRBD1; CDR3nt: TGTGCCAGCGGCAAGACAGGGTCTGCCTTCGAGCAGTACTTC; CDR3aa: CASGKTGSAFEQYF
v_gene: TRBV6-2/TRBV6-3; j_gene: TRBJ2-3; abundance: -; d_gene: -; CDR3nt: TGTGCCAGCAGTTCCCGTCCGGGAGGCACAGATACGCAGTATTTT; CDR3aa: CASSSRPGGTDTQYF
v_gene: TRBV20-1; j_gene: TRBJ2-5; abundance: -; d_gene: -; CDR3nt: TGCAGTGCTAGCGACGGGACAAAGGTTGAGACCCAGTACTTC; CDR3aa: CSASDGTKVETQYF
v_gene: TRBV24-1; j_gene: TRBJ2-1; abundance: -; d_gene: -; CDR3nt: TGTGCCACCAGACGAACTGGCGGGAATGAGCAGTTCTTC; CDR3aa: CATRRTGGNEQFF
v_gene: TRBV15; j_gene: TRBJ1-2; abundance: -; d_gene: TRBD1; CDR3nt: TGTGCCACCAGCGGTTTATGGGGACAGGGGAACTATGGCTACACCTTC; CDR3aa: CATSGLWGQGNYGYTF
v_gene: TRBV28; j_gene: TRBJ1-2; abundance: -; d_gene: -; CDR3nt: TGTGCCAGTAGTTTCGCCGGAGAGCAAACTAACTATGGCTACACCTTC; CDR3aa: CASSFAGEQTNYGYTF
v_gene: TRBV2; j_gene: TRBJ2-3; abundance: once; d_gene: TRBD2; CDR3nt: TGTGCCAGCACCCGCCCCCTCGGGACTAGCGGGGGGGCCTCCCGTAACACAGATACGCAGTATTTT; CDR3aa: CASTRPLGTSGGASRNTDTQYF
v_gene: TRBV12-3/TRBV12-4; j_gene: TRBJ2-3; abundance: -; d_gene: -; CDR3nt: TGTGCCAGCAGGTACAGGGTAGCCACAGATACGCAGTATTTT; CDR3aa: CASRYRVATDTQYF
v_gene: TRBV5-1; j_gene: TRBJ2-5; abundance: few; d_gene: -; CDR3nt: TGCGCCAGCAACCGGGAACCACCCCAAGAGACCCAGTACTTC; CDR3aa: CASNREPPQETQYF
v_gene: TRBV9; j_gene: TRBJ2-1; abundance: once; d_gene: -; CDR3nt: TGCGCCAGCAGCCCCCGACCGGCGCAGCAGTTCTTC; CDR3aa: CASSPRPAQQFF
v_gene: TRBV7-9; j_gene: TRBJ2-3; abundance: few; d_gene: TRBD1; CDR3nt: TGTGCCAGCAGCCATACAGGGGCGGAGACAGATACGCAGTATTTT; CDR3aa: CASSHTGAETDTQYF
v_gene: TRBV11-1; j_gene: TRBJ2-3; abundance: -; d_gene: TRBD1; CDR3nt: TGTGCCAGCAGCTTTAACAGGGGTATAGATACGCAGTATTTT; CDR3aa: CASSFNRGIDTQYF
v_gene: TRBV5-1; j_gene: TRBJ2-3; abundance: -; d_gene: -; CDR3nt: TGCGCCAGCAGCTCCGGAGACGTCACAGATACGCAGTATTTT; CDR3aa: CASSSGDVTDTQYF
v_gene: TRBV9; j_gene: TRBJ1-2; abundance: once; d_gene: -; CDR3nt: TGTGCCAGCAGCGTAGTCGGGGAGGCCCCATACTATGGCTACACCTTC; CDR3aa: CASSVVGEAPYYGYTF
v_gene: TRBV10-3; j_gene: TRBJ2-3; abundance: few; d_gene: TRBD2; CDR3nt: TGTGCCACCCGGACGGGGGGGGTCGATACGCAGTATTTT; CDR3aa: CATRTGGVDTQYF
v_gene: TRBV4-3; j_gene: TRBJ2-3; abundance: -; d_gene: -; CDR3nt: TGCGCCAGCAGCCAAGATTTCGGGGGACGTTTAGATACGCAGTATTTT; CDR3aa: CASSQDFGGRLDTQYF
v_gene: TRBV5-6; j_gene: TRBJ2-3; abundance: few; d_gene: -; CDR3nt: TGTGCCAGCGCCTTGGGGACAGATACGCAGTATTTT; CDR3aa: CASALGTDTQYF
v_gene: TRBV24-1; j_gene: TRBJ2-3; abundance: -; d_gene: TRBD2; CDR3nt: TGTGCCACCAGTGATTCTAGACTAGCGGAATCTACGCAGTATTTT; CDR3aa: CATSDSRLAESTQYF
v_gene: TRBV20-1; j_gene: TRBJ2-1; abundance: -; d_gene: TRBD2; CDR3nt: TGCAGTGCTAGTCCGGCTAGCGGGGGGGTCAATGAGCAGTTCTTC; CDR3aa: CSASPASGGVNEQFF
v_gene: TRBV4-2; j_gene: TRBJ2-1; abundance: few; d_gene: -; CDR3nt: TGTGCCAGCAGCCAAGATGGAGACAGATACTCCGAGGAGCAGTTCTTC; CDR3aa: CASSQDGDRYSEEQFF